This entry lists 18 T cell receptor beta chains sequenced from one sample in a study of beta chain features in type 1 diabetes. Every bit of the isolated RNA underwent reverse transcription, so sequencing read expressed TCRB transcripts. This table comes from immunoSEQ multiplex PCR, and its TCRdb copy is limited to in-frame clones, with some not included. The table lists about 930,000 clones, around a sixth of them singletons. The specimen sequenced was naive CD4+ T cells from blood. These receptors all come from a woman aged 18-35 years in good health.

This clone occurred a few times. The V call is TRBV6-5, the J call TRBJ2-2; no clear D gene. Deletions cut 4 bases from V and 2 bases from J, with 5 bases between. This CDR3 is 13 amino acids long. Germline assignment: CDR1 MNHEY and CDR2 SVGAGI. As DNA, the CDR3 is TGTGCCAGCAGTTCCCACAACACCGGGGAGCTGTTTTTT. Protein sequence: CASSSHNTGELFF.

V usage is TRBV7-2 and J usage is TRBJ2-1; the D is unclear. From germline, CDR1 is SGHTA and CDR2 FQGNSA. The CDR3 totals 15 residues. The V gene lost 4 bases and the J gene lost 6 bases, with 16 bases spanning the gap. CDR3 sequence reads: CASSSQRGRRNEQFF. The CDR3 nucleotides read TGTGCCAGCAGCTCACAACGAGGACGTCGCAATGAGCAGTTCTTC.

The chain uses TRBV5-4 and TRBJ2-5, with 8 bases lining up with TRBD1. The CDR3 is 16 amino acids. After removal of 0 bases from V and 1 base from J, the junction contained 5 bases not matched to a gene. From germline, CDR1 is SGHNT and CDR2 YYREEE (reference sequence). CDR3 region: CASSLEGDRSQETQYF. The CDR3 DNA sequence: TGTGCCAGCAGCTTGGAAGGGGACAGGAGCCAAGAGACCCAGTACTTC.

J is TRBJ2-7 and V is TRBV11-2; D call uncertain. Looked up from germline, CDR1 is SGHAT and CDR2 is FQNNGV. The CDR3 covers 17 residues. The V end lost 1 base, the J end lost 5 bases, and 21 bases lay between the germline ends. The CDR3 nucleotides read TGTGCCAGCAGCTTAGCCCACCGGATCCTTCACGCGCACGAGCAGTACTTC. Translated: CASSLAHRILHAHEQYF.

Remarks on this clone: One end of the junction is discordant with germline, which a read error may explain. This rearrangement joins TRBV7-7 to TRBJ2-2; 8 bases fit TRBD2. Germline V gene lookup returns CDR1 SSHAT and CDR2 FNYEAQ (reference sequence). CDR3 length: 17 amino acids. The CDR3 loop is CASSLVPERERAGELFF. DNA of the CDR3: TGTGCTAGCAGCTTAGTCCCTGAGCGGGAGCGAGCCGGGGAGCTGTTTTTT.

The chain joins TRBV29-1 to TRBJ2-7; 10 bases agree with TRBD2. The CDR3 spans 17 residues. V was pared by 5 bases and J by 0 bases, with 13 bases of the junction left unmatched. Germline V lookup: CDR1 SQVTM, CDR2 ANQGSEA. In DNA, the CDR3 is TGCAGCGTTCTAGCCCTAGCGGGAGTTCGGGGCTCCTACGAGCAGTACTTC. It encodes CSVLALAGVRGSYEQYF.

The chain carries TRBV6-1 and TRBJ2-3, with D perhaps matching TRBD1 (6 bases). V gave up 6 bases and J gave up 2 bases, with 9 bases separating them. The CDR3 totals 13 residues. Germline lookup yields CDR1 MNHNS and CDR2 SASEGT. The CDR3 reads CASSGQITDTQYF. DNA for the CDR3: TGTGCCAGCAGCGGACAGATCACAGATACGCAGTATTTT.

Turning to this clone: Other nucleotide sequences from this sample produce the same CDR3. CDR3 region: CASSRGDTQYF. Here the CDR3 DNA reads TGTGCCAGCAGTAGGGGGGATACGCAGTATTTT. The V gene is TRBV6-5, the J gene TRBJ2-3; D perhaps matches TRBD1 (6 bases). This CDR3 is 11 amino acids long. Germline values: CDR1 MNHEY, CDR2 SVGAGI. V was trimmed by 5 bases and J by 6 bases, leaving 6 bases between them.

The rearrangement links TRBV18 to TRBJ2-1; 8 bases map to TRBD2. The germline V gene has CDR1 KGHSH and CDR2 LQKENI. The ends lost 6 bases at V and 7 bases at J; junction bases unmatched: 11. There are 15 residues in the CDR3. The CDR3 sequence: CASSLPGLEWNEQFF. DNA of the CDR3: TGTGCCAGCTCCCTTCCGGGACTAGAGTGGAATGAGCAGTTCTTC.

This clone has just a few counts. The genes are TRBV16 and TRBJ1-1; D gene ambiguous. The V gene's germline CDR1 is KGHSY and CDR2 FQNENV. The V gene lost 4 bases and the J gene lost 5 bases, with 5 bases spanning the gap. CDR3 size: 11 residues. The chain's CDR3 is CASSRRTEAFF. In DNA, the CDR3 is TGTGCCAGCAGCCGCCGTACTGAAGCTTTCTTT.

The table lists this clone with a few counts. CDR3: CASSLGVSLARETQYF. The CDR3, as DNA: TGTGCCAGCAGCTTAGGGGTGTCGCTAGCTCGAGAGACCCAGTACTTC. This chain links TRBV11-1 with TRBJ2-5, with a possible D match to TRBD2 (5 bases). The germline V gene has CDR1 SGHAT and CDR2 FQDESV (reference sequence). Trimming left V 1 base short and J 4 bases short, with 16 bases between. The CDR3 covers 16 residues.

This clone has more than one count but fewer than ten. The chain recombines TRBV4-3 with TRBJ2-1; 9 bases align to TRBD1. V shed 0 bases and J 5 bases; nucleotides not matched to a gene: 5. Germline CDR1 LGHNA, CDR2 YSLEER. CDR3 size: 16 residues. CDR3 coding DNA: TGCGCCAGCAGCCAAGATTGGGGACAGGGAAACAATGAGCAGTTCTTC. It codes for CASSQDWGQGNNEQFF.

The CDR3 here is CASSLVGGSYNSPLHF. The CDR3 DNA sequence: TGTGCCAGCAGCTTAGTAGGGGGCTCCTATAATTCACCCCTCCACTTT. The chain couples TRBV7-9 to TRBJ1-6, with D tentatively TRBD1 (6 bases). CDR3 length equals 16 residues. Per germline, CDR1 SEHNR and CDR2 FQNEAQ (reference sequence). V was cut by 1 base and J by 0 bases, with 7 bases left in between. Together with reference TRBV7-9 and TRBJ1-6, the CDR3 gives the full variable domain: DTGVSQNPRHKITKRGQNVTFRCDPISEHNRLYWYRQTLGQGPEFLTYFQNEAQLEKSRLLSDRFSAERPKGSFSTLEIQRTEQGDSAMYLCASSLVGGSYNSPLHFGNGTRLTVT.

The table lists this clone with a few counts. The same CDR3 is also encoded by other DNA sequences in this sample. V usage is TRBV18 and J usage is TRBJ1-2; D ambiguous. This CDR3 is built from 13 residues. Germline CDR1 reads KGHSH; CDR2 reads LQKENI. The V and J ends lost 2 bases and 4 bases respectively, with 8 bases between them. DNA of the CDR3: TGTGCCAGCTCACCAGACACCTCCTATGGCTACACCTTC. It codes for CASSPDTSYGYTF.

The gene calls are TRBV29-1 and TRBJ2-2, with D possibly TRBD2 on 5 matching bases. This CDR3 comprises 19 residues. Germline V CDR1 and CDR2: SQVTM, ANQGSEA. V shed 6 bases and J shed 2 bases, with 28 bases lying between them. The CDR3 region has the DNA TGCAGCGTAATACTAGGCAAGTTTCCCCCGCAATCCAACACCGGGGAGCTGTTTTTT. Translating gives CSVILGKFPPQSNTGELFF.

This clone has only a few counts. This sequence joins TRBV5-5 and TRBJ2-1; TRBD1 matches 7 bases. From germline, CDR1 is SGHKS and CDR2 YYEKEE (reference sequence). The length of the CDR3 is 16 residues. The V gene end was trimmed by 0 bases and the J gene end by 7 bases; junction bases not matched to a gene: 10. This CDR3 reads CASSLETGIMLNEQFF. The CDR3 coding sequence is TGTGCCAGCAGCTTGGAGACAGGGATTATGCTAAATGAGCAGTTCTTC.

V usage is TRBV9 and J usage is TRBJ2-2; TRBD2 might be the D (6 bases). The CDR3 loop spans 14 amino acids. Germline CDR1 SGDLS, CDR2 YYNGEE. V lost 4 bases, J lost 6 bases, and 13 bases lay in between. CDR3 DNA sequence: TGTGCCAGCAGCTGGGCGCGGGGAGCCGGGGAGCTGTTTTTT. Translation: CASSWARGAGELFF. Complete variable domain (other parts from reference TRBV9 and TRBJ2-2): DSGVTQTPKHLITATGQRVTLRCSPRSGDLSVYWYQQSLDQGLQFLIQYYNGEERAKGNILERFSAQQFPDLHSELNLSSLELGDSALYFCASSWARGAGELFFGEGSRLTVL.

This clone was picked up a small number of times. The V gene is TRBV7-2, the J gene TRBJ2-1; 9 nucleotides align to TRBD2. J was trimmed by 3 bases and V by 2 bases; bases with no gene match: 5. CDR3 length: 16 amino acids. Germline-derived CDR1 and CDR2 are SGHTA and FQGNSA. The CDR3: CASSLRRGGLYNEQFF. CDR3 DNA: TGTGCCAGCAGCTTACGGCGGGGGGGGCTCTACAATGAGCAGTTCTTC.